A selection of T cell receptor beta chains follows, all from one sample in a study of blood T cell repertoires in COVID-19. The assay was immunoSEQ multiplex PCR, and TCRdb's table has in-frame clones only and misses some. The table has about 200,000 clones, roughly 88% seen once. Input material: peripheral blood. These receptor sequences come from a man between 18 and 29 years old with active or convalescent COVID-19. Both conserved end residues are part of each CDR3. D genes are given only for firm matches. Not all rows give a size; the values are once, few, many and, for expanded clones, a class.

cdr3_nt	cdr3_aa	v_call	j_call	clone_size	d_call
TGTGCCAGTAGTCCTATAACAGGCGAGCAGTACTTC	CASSPITGEQYF	TRBV19	TRBJ2-7	NA	NA
TGTGCCAGTAGTACGGACAGTCTATATGGCTACACCTTC	CASSTDSLYGYTF	TRBV19	TRBJ1-2	NA	NA
TGTGCCAGTAGTATAGACCTTCGGGACAGTAATGTTGCTTTCTTT	CASSIDLRDSNVAFF	TRBV19	TRBJ1-1	NA	TRBD1
TGTGCCAGCAGGGGGACTAGCGGAGACTACGAGCAGTACTTC	CASRGTSGDYEQYF	TRBV6-5	TRBJ2-7	NA	TRBD2
TGTGCCAGCAGTGGATTAGCGGGAGAACGCCAAGAGACCCAGTACTTC	CASSGLAGERQETQYF	TRBV6-1	TRBJ2-5	NA	TRBD2
TGTGCCAGCAGTGGGGGTACGACAGGCTATGGCTACACCTTC	CASSGGTTGYGYTF	TRBV25-1	TRBJ1-2	NA	NA
TGTGCCAGCTCACTCGGGACAGGGTCGTCGAGTGGCTACACCTTC	CASSLGTGSSSGYTF	TRBV18	TRBJ1-2	NA	TRBD1
TGTGCCAGCAGACGAACCTCACAGGGGTACTACGAGCAGTACTTC	CASRRTSQGYYEQYF	TRBV27	TRBJ2-7	few	TRBD1
TGTGCCAGCAGCCTTCGGGGGAACACTGAAGCTTTCTTT	CASSLRGNTEAFF	TRBV27	TRBJ1-1	NA	NA
TGTGCCAGTAGTATAGCAATCCGGGGGAACGAGCAGTACTTC	CASSIAIRGNEQYF	TRBV19	TRBJ2-7	NA	NA
TGTGCCACACTATTATGGGGGGTCGACACCGGGGAGCTGTTTTTT	CATLLWGVDTGELFF	TRBV7-9	TRBJ2-2	NA	NA
TGTGCCAGCAGTGCTAGCGGGAGCACCGGGGAGCTGTTTTTT	CASSASGSTGELFF	TRBV6-4	TRBJ2-2	few	TRBD2
TGTGCCTGGAGTCTCCGCGGTTGGGCGGGGGAAAGCGAAAGAGATACGCAGTATTTT	CAWSLRGWAGESERDTQYF	TRBV30	TRBJ2-3	NA	TRBD2
TGTGCCAGCTCACCGAAACAGGGGGGCGGCTCTGGGGCCAACGTCCTGACTTTC	CASSPKQGGGSGANVLTF	TRBV18	TRBJ2-6	few	TRBD1
TGCGCCAGGGACAGGTCGGTCAATAATTCACCCCTCCACTTT	CARDRSVNNSPLHF	TRBV4-1	TRBJ1-6	NA	TRBD1
TGTGCCAGCAGCCAAGGACTAGCGGGAGCGTACGAGCAGTACTTC	CASSQGLAGAYEQYF	TRBV14	TRBJ2-7	NA	TRBD2
TGCGCCAGCAGCTTTGGCCTAGCGGGAGCGAACACCGGGGAGCTGTTTTTT	CASSFGLAGANTGELFF	TRBV5-1	TRBJ2-2	NA	TRBD2
TGTGCCAGCAGTGAATACTCTGAAGCTTTCTTT	CASSEYSEAFF	TRBV25-1	TRBJ1-1	NA	NA
TGTGCCAGCAGTCGTGGGACTAGCGGGATTAATGAGCAGTTCTTC	CASSRGTSGINEQFF	TRBV6-5	TRBJ2-1	NA	TRBD2
TGTGCCAGCAGTTCAATCCCCAGGGGGCATCAGCCCCAGCATTTT	CASSSIPRGHQPQHF	TRBV6-5	TRBJ1-5	many	TRBD1
TGTGCCAGCAGTGGGGGGGGCCAGTTACATGAGCAGTTCTTC	CASSGGGQLHEQFF	TRBV6-4	TRBJ2-1	NA	NA
TGTGCCAGCAGTGAAGCCGTCCTAGGCGGGAGGGAGCAGTACTTC	CASSEAVLGGREQYF	TRBV6-1	TRBJ2-7	NA	TRBD2
TGTGCCAGCAGCTTCTCGGGACAGCTTCTCAACGAGCAGTACTTC	CASSFSGQLLNEQYF	TRBV5-5	TRBJ2-7	NA	TRBD1
TGTGCCAGCAGACACGGACAGGGTTTAACTCACTTCTTC	CASRHGQGLTHFF	TRBV6-5	TRBJ2-1	NA	TRBD1
TGTGCCAGCAGCTTATCAGGAAGCACAGATACGCAGTATTTT	CASSLSGSTDTQYF	TRBV7-2	TRBJ2-3	NA	NA